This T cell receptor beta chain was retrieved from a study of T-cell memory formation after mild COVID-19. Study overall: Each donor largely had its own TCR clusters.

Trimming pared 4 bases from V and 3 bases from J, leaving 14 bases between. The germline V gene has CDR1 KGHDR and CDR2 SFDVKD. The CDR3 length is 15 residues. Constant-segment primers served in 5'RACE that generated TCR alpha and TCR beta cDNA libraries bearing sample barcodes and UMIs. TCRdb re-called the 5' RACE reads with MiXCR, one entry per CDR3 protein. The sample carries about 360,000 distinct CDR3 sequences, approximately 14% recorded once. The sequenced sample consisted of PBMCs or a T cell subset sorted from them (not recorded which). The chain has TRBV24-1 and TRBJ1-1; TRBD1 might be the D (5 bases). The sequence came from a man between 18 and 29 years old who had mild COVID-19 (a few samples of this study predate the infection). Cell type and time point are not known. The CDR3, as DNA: TGTGCCACCAGTGAGGGCGGGATAGGGGACACTGAAGCTTTCTTT. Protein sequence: CATSEGGIGDTEAFF.